This is a list of T cell receptor beta chains from one sample in a study of sequential checkpoint blockade in melanoma. Using immunoSEQ multiplex PCR, the repertoire was profiled, and TCRdb retains in-frame clones only, with some absent. The repertoire holds tens of thousands of clones, with 84% as singletons. Sequences were derived from CD8+ T cells sorted from blood (inferred from file names), sampled from a patient given nivolumab and ipilimumab in sequence. Receptor source: a human donor with melanoma. Each CDR3 is given with its conserved first and last residue. The order of the fields is J gene, D gene, clone size, V gene, CDR3 DNA, CDR3 protein. The D gene is left open where the match is weak. Part of the rows lack a size; the others show once, few, many or a class for expanded clones.

TRBJ2-7 | TRBD2 | NA | TRBV5-1 | TGCGCCAGCAGCCCGGCGGGTAGCGGGAGCTACGAGCAGTACTTC | CASSPAGSGSYEQYF
TRBJ2-7 | TRBD1 | NA | TRBV5-4 | TGTGCCAGCAGCCAGACAGGGCCCACCTACGAGCAGTACTTC | CASSQTGPTYEQYF
TRBJ2-2 | NA | NA | TRBV5-5 | TGTGCCAGCAGCCTGGGACACGGGAACACCGGGGAGCTGTTTTTT | CASSLGHGNTGELFF
TRBJ2-1 | NA | NA | TRBV27 | TGTGCCAGCAGTTTAGGACTGAGCAATGAGCAGTTCTTC | CASSLGLSNEQFF
TRBJ2-3 | NA | NA | TRBV7-6 | TGTGCCAGCAGCGCGCCCGGACAGCTAACCACAGATACGCAGTATTTT | CASSAPGQLTTDTQYF
TRBJ1-1 | TRBD1 | NA | TRBV6-1 | TGTGCCAGCACCTCAGGGGGCATCGTTGAAGCTTTCTTT | CASTSGGIVEAFF
TRBJ2-2 | NA | once | TRBV10-1 | TGCGCCAGCAGTGAGTCCAGAGGGGACACCTTCGGGGAGCTGTTTTTT | CASSESRGDTFGELFF
TRBJ2-7 | NA | NA | TRBV5-5 | TGTGCCAGCAGCTTGGGCGACAGCCTATCCTACGAGCAGTACTTC | CASSLGDSLSYEQYF
TRBJ1-1 | NA | NA | TRBV28 | TGTGCCACAGGTCCCGGGAACACTGAAGCTTTCTTT | CATGPGNTEAFF
TRBJ2-3 | NA | NA | TRBV5-4 | TGTGCCAGCAGCTTGGGACAGTTTAAAGATACGCAGTATTTT | CASSLGQFKDTQYF
TRBJ2-4 | NA | NA | TRBV4-2 | TGTGCCAGCAGCCAAGATCGGTCTGGACATCGGTACTTC | CASSQDRSGHRYF
TRBJ2-3 | NA | NA | TRBV5-3 | TGTGCCAGAAGCCAGGGCACAGATACGCAGTATTTT | CARSQGTDTQYF
TRBJ2-7 | NA | NA | TRBV9 | TGTGCCAGCAGCGTAGCTTTGGGGCCATCCTACGAGCAGTACTTC | CASSVALGPSYEQYF
TRBJ2-1 | NA | few | TRBV2 | TGTGCCAGCAGTGTCGGTCCGGGGAGCTCCTACAATGAGCAGTTCTTC | CASSVGPGSSYNEQFF
TRBJ2-7 | TRBD2 | NA | TRBV28 | TGTGCCAGCAGTCCGGGGACTAGCGGGAACGAGCAGTACTTC | CASSPGTSGNEQYF
TRBJ1-1 | NA | NA | TRBV5-4 | TGTGCCAGCAGCTTGGATGGGATTTTCAGGGTCACTGAAGCTTTCTTT | CASSLDGIFRVTEAFF
TRBJ1-1 | NA | NA | TRBV19 | TGTGCCAGTAGTATAGGCGGGAACACTGAAGCTTTCTTT | CASSIGGNTEAFF
TRBJ2-2 | NA | NA | TRBV2 | TGTGCCAGGTCGACACTAGCAGGCAACACCGGGGAGCTGTTTTTT | CARSTLAGNTGELFF
TRBJ2-7 | NA | NA | TRBV28 | TGTGCCAGCAGTTTGGCTTACGAGCAGTACTTC | CASSLAYEQYF
TRBJ1-4 | NA | NA | TRBV2 | TGTGCCAGCAACAAGAATGAAAAACTGTTTTTT | CASNKNEKLFF
TRBJ2-7 | TRBD2 | NA | TRBV2 | TGTGCCAGCAACATCCCGGGACTAGCGACCTACGAGCAGTACTTC | CASNIPGLATYEQYF
TRBJ1-2 | NA | NA | TRBV27 | TGTGCCAGCAGTTCTACCGGGGACTTCTATGGCTACACCTTC | CASSSTGDFYGYTF
TRBJ2-7 | TRBD2 | NA | TRBV6-1 | TGTGCCAGCAGTGAAGCTAGCGGGGGCTCCTACGAGCAGTACTTC | CASSEASGGSYEQYF
TRBJ2-7 | NA | once | TRBV19 | TGTGCCAGTAGTCCGGGACTGGATAGCTACGAGCAGTACTTC | CASSPGLDSYEQYF
TRBJ2-2 | NA | NA | TRBV27 | TGTGCCAGCAGTTTAACGGGCACCGGGGAGCTGTTTTTT | CASSLTGTGELFF
TRBJ2-7 | NA | NA | TRBV6-5 | TGTGCCAGCAGTTACTCGCCAGCGACCGAGCAGTACTTC | CASSYSPATEQYF
TRBJ2-7 | TRBD1 | NA | TRBV7-9 | TGTGCCAGCAGCCTCACCGCTGGACAGGGCTACGAGCAGTACTTC | CASSLTAGQGYEQYF
TRBJ2-1 | NA | NA | TRBV4-1 | TGCGCCAGCAGCCAAGAAACGATCCTACCGGGGAGCAACAATGAGCAGTTCTTC | CASSQETILPGSNNEQFF
TRBJ2-1 | NA | NA | TRBV6-5 | TGTGCCAGTTCTCAACCAGGCGAGGGAAACAATGAGCAGTTCTTC | CASSQPGEGNNEQFF
TRBJ2-2 | TRBD2 | once | TRBV7-6 | TGTGCCAGCAGCGGAATCGGGACTAGCGGAAACACCGGGGAGCTGTTTTTT | CASSGIGTSGNTGELFF
TRBJ2-1 | TRBD2 | NA | TRBV4-2 | TGTGCCAGCAGCCAAGATCTCCCTCTAGCGGGGGGGCTGCTAGGTGAGCAGTTCTTC | CASSQDLPLAGGLLGEQFF
TRBJ2-1 | TRBD2 | NA | TRBV13 | TGTGCCAGCAGCTTAGTTGCGGGGGCCTACAATGAGCAGTTCTTC | CASSLVAGAYNEQFF
TRBJ1-1 | NA | NA | TRBV6-5 | TGTGCCAGCAGTTCCTCCCCCGTCCCGAACACTGAAGCTTTCTTT | CASSSSPVPNTEAFF
TRBJ2-5 | TRBD1 | NA | TRBV5-1 | TGCGCCAGCAGCTCGATGACCGGGACAGACGGAAGGGAGCAGTACTTC | CASSSMTGTDGREQYF
TRBJ2-7 | TRBD2 | NA | TRBV19 | TGTGCCAGTAGTTGGACTAGCGGGGTCGCCGAGCAGTACTTC | CASSWTSGVAEQYF
TRBJ1-5 | NA | NA | TRBV6-1 | TGTGCCAGCACCGCAGGGTTAAACCAGCCCCAGCATTTT | CASTAGLNQPQHF
TRBJ2-3 | NA | NA | TRBV9 | TGTGCCAGCAGCGTAGGCCCTAGCGGCACAGATACGCAGTATTTT | CASSVGPSGTDTQYF
TRBJ2-5 | NA | NA | TRBV7-6 | TGTGCCAGCAGCCCTACCTCACAGGGGACTCTCTGGGAGCAGTACTTC | CASSPTSQGTLWEQYF
TRBJ2-7 | TRBD1 | NA | TRBV9 | TGTGCCAGCAGCGTAGAGCCAGGGGGCAACGACGAGCAGTACTTC | CASSVEPGGNDEQYF
TRBJ2-7 | TRBD2 | NA | TRBV28 | TGTGCCAGCAGTTCGCGGACTAGCGGGAGTCTCATATACTACGAGCAGTACTTC | CASSSRTSGSLIYYEQYF
TRBJ2-2 | NA | NA | TRBV4-1 | TGCGCCAGCAGCGAACAGAACACCGGGGAGCTGTTTTTT | CASSEQNTGELFF
TRBJ2-7 | TRBD1 | NA | TRBV7-7 | TGTGCTAGCAGCTCCGGGACAGGCTCCTACGAGCAGTACTTC | CASSSGTGSYEQYF
TRBJ2-2 | NA | NA | TRBV7-7 | TGTGCCAGCAGCTTAGGGGGAGCGAACACCGGGGAGCTGTTTTTT | CASSLGGANTGELFF
TRBJ2-3 | NA | NA | TRBV18 | TGTGCCAGCTCACCTAGCGGACCCACAGATACGCAGTATTTT | CASSPSGPTDTQYF
TRBJ2-7 | TRBD1 | NA | TRBV20-1 | TGCAGTGCTTGGACAGGGAACGAGCAGTACTTC | CSAWTGNEQYF
TRBJ1-5 | NA | NA | TRBV4-1 | TGCGCCAGCAGCCAGACAGAACTTAGCAATCAGCCCCAGCATTTT | CASSQTELSNQPQHF
TRBJ1-1 | NA | NA | TRBV4-1 | TGCGCCAGCAGCCAGGAAGACAGGAACACTGAAGCTTTCTTT | CASSQEDRNTEAFF
TRBJ2-1 | TRBD2 | NA | TRBV5-8 | TGTGCCAGCAGCTTGGGGACTAGCGGGAGTAATGAGCAGTTCTTC | CASSLGTSGSNEQFF
TRBJ2-3 | NA | NA | TRBV5-6 | TGTGCCAGCAGCTTGTTAACTAGCACAGATACGCAGTATTTT | CASSLLTSTDTQYF
TRBJ1-5 | NA | NA | TRBV4-2 | TGTGCCAGCAGCCAAGCCTATAAATCCCCAAATCAGCCCCAGCATTTT | CASSQAYKSPNQPQHF
TRBJ2-6 | TRBD1 | NA | TRBV18 | TGTGCCAGCTCACCACCGACAGGGGGCACTGGGGCCAACGTCCTGACTTTC | CASSPPTGGTGANVLTF
TRBJ2-7 | TRBD1 | NA | TRBV19 | TGTGCCAGTAGTTTGGGGACAGGACAAATCTCTGGGAACGAGCAGTACTTC | CASSLGTGQISGNEQYF
TRBJ1-4 | NA | NA | TRBV30 | TGTGCCTGGAGTGTATGGAGTGGTGACGAAAAACTGTTTTTT | CAWSVWSGDEKLFF
TRBJ2-1 | TRBD2 | NA | TRBV4-2 | TGTGCCAGCAGCCAAGGAAAGCCGGGACTAGCGATTTATGAGCAGTTCTTC | CASSQGKPGLAIYEQFF
TRBJ1-5 | NA | NA | TRBV15 | TGTGCCACCAGCCCCGAGTGGACAGAAATACATCAGCCCCAGCATTTT | CATSPEWTEIHQPQHF
TRBJ1-1 | NA | NA | TRBV2 | TGTGCCAGCAGGGGGCGGGGAACTGAAGCTTTCTTT | CASRGRGTEAFF
TRBJ2-3 | TRBD2 | NA | TRBV28 | TGTGCCAGCAGTTTCCTAGCGGGGGACCCAGATACGCAGTATTTT | CASSFLAGDPDTQYF
TRBJ1-1 | TRBD1 | NA | TRBV4-1 | TGCGCCAGCAGCTACAGGGGTCCGAACACTGAAGCTTTCTTT | CASSYRGPNTEAFF